The rows below give T cell receptor beta chains drawn from one sample of a study of identical twins. TCRdb redid the calling of the 5' RACE reads with MiXCR, one entry per CDR3 protein. The profile shows 450,000 to 600,000 distinct CDR3 sequences, 20% to 25% of them singletons. These same data were also listed under a study on yellow fever vaccine responses in identical twins.

The source material was CD4+ T cells sorted from blood. The receptors shown here come from a woman aged 18-29 years in good health. Each CDR3 is given with its conserved first and last residue. The D gene is left open where the match is weak. Expanded clones are given a class, and other clones once, few, many or no size at all.

d_call j_call v_call cdr3_length clone_size cdr3_aa cdr3_nt
- TRBJ1-6 TRBV5-5 15 - CASSFEGQNNSPLHF TGTGCCAGCAGCTTCGAAGGACAGAATAATTCACCCCTCCACTTT
TRBD2 TRBJ2-7 TRBV5-1 14 - CASSRAGTPHEQYF TGCGCCAGCAGTCGAGCGGGGACCCCCCACGAGCAGTACTTC
- TRBJ2-1 TRBV12-3/TRBV12-4 15 few CASSSVERSYNEQFF TGTGCCAGCAGTTCGGTTGAGAGATCCTACAATGAGCAGTTCTTC
TRBD2 TRBJ2-1 TRBV11-1 19 - CASSLPGLAGGRTYNEQFF TGTGCCAGCAGCTTGCCGGGGCTAGCGGGGGGCCGTACCTACAATGAGCAGTTCTTC
- TRBJ2-3 TRBV5-1 13 few CASSFHPSDTQYF TGCGCCAGCAGCTTCCACCCATCAGATACGCAGTATTTT
- TRBJ1-4 TRBV20-1 14 few CSAYQGATNEKLFF TGCAGTGCATACCAGGGTGCAACTAATGAAAAACTGTTTTTT
- TRBJ2-7 TRBV5-5 14 - CASRGTSSSYEQYF TGTGCCAGCAGGGGGACAAGTAGCTCCTACGAGCAGTACTTC
TRBD1 TRBJ1-4 TRBV5-1 14 - CASSPGQENEKLFF TGCGCCAGCAGCCCCGGACAGGAAAATGAAAAACTGTTTTTT
- TRBJ1-3 TRBV7-9 14 - CASSLITVGNTIYF TGTGCCAGCAGCTTAATTACAGTTGGAAACACCATATATTTT
- TRBJ1-6 TRBV7-9 15 once CASSPLGVANSPLHF TGTGCCAGCAGCCCCCTGGGGGTGGCAAATTCACCCCTCCACTTT
- TRBJ1-1 TRBV29-1 13 - CSVGQGLNTEAFF TGCAGCGTTGGTCAGGGCCTGAACACTGAAGCTTTCTTT
- TRBJ2-6 TRBV6-5 17 few CASSYRFSDSGANVLTF TGTGCCAGCAGTTACAGGTTTAGCGACTCTGGGGCCAACGTCCTGACTTTC
- TRBJ1-1 TRBV5-1 17 few CASSLGTVQGLNTEAFF TGCGCCAGCAGCTTGGGGACAGTTCAAGGTCTGAACACTGAAGCTTTCTTT